The sequence of this T cell receptor beta chain was determined in a study of cytotoxic CD8 clonotypes in ibrutinib-treated CLL (dated by TCRdb to the early 2020s). Describing the broader study: The cohort included some 14 treatment-naive and ten to twelve relapsed/refractory patients; some 18 were IGHV unmutated. Every sample from remission and from progressive disease was obtained while the patients were still on ibrutinib. Samples at response were collected after a median of about 12 months of treatment, with a range of about 6 to 40 months. On average, each sample had 255,043 productive templates and roughly 95,000 productive rearrangements. Responses were partial in 25 or so patients and complete in 2; after median roughly 69 months follow-up, roughly 14 stayed in remission and some twelve progressed. Longitudinal samples were available for about 30% of the 86 trial participants. Cryopreserved peripheral blood mononuclear cells were obtained prior to treatment, at the time of response, and at either disease progression or sustained remission. The research as a whole found: An increase in clonality was observed at ibrutinib response, with clonality remaining stable during sustained remission and falling back toward baseline at progression. Public clonotypes were rare and either contracted or stayed stable during treatment, and the rise in clonality at ibrutinib response reflected the expansion of private clonotypes. Baseline clonality exceeded that of age-matched healthy donors and correlated strongly with circulating CD8+ T-cell counts. Sampling times were not matched between sustained-remission and progressing patients, and lymph node repertoires were not studied.

Comment on this clone: The antigen this receptor binds is unknown. Qualities for individual bases were not recorded, and no much larger clone is one base off.

Its CDR3 holds 15 amino acids, cysteine through phenylalanine. Kept here is only the CDR3 DNA, which spans 45 bases and is read in frame from base 1. The germline V gene supplies CDR1 SGHTA and CDR2 FQGTGA. V loses 5 bases at its end and J loses 5 bases; junction bases beyond the gene matches: 8. Each clonotype received, on average, around 9.6x coverage in deep resolution sequencing performed on a MiSeq, where the target depth lay between 1 in 1 million and 1 in 200,000 T cells. TCR beta libraries were generated with the immunoSEQ hsTCRB Kit. As for the authors' bioinformatics: The data were analyzed with ImmunoSEQ Analyzer and ImmunoSEQ Data Assistant, and V, D and J gene assignments followed IMGT definitions. Clonality, which ranges from 0 to 1, was calculated by subtracting the normalized Shannon entropy of productive rearrangement frequencies from one. Only overrepresented clonotypes making up at least 0.05% of the repertoire of each patient were included in the public clonotype analysis. About a dozen repertoires from age-matched healthy donors, obtained from immuneACCESS, served as clonality controls. The table was pulled from immuneACCESS by TCRdb, which kept in-frame rearrangements only. Such tables lose some clones; where checked, under half of the loss comes from unresolved V genes, and the rest has no known cause. V, J and clone size are taken as reported in that table, and D and trimming were inferred from the DNA itself. The sample table holds 250,000 to 350,000 clones, of which roughly four fifths were seen once. The ten largest clones take up about 5.7% of the sample.

This specimen's time point label, interpreted: progressive disease on ibrutinib. For TCR beta library preparation, about 2 micrograms of genomic DNA were isolated from cryopreserved PBMCs. High-throughput TCR beta sequencing was performed on longitudinal blood samples from CLL patients receiving ibrutinib monotherapy. The patients took part in an open-label, single-center phase 2 trial of ibrutinib monotherapy. The sample here was PBMCs, taken at disease progression, from a patient treated with ibrutinib. This receptor was identified in a human donor with chronic lymphocytic leukemia. Here the chain combines TRBV7-3 and TRBJ2-2; 7 middle bases align to TRBD1. CDR3 loop: CASSRTGVLTGELFF. The nucleotides read TGTGCCAGCAGCCGAACAGGGGTACTGACCGGGGAGCTGTTTTTT.